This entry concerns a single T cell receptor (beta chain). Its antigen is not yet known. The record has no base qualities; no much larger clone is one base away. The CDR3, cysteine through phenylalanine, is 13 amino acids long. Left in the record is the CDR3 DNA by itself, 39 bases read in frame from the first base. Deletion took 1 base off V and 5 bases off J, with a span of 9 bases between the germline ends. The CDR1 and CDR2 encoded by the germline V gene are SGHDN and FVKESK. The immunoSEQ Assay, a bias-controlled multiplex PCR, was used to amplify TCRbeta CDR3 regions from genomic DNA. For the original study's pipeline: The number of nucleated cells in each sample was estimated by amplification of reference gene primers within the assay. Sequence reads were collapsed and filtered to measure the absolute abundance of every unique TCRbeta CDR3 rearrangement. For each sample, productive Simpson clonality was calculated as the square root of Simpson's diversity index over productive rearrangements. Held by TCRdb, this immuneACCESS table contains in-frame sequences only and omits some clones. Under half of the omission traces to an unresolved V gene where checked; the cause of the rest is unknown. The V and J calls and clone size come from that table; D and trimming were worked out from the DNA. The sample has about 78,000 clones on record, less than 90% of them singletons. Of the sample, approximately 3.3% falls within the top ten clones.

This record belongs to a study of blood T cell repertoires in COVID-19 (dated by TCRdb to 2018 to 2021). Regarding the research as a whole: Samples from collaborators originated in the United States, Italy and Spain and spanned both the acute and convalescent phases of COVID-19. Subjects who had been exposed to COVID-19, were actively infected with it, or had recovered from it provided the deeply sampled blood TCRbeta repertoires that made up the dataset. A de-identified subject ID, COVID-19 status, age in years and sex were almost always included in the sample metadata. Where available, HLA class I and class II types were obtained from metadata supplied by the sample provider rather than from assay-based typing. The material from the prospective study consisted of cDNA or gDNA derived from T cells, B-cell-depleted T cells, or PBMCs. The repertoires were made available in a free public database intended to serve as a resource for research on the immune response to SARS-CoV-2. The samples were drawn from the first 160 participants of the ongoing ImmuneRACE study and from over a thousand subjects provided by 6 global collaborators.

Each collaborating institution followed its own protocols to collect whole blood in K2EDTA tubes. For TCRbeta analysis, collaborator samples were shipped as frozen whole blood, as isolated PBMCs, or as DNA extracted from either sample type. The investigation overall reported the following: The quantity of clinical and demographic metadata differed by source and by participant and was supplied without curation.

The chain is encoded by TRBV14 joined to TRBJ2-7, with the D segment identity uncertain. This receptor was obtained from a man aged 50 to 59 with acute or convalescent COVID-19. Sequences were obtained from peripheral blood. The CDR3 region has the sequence CASSQAAINEQYF. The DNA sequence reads TGTGCCAGCAGCCAAGCAGCGATCAACGAGCAGTACTTC.